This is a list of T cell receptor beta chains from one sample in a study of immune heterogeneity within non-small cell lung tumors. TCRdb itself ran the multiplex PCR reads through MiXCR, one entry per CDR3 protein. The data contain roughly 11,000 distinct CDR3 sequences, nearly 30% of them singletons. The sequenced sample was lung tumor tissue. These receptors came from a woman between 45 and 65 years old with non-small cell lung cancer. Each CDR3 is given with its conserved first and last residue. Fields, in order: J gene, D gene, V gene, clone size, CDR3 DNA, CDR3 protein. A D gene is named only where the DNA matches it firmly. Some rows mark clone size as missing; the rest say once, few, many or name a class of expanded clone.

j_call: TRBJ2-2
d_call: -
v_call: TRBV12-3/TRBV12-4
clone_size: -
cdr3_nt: TGTGCCAGCAGCCTGACAGAGGTCACCGGGGAGCTGTTTTTT
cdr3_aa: CASSLTEVTGELFF

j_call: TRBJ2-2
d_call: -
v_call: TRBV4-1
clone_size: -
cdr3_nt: TGCGCCAGCAGCCAAGATGAAACTTTCCCTGGGGAGCTGTTTTTT
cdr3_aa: CASSQDETFPGELFF

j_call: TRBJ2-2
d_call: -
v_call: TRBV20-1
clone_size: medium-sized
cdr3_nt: TGCAGTGCTAGAGGGTATTGGGGGTCCACCGGGGAGCTGTTTTTT
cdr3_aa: CSARGYWGSTGELFF

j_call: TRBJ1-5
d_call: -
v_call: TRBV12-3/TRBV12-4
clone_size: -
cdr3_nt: TGTGCCAGCAGTTTGAGGTCTAACTCGAGGACCCAGCATTTT
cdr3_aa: CASSLRSNSRTQHF

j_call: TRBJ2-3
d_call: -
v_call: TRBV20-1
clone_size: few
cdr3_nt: TGCAGTGCTCCGACGGAACTCACAGATACGCAGTATTTT
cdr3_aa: CSAPTELTDTQYF

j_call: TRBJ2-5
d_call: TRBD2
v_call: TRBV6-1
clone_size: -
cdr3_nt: TGTGCCAGCAGCTCACCGGGGGGGCAAGAGACCCAGTACTTC
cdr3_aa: CASSSPGGQETQYF

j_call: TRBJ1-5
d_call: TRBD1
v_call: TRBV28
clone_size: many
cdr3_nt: TGTGCCAGCAGGTCCCCAGGGGGAAATCAGCCCCAGCATTTT
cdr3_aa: CASRSPGGNQPQHF

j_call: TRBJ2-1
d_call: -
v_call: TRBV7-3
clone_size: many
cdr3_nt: TGTGCCAGCAGCTTAAGCGGGGACTCCTACAATGAGCAGTTCTTC
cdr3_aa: CASSLSGDSYNEQFF

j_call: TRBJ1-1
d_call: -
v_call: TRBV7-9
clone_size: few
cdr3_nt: TGTGCCAGCAGCAACCTGGACATTTACACTGAAGCTTTCTTT
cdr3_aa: CASSNLDIYTEAFF

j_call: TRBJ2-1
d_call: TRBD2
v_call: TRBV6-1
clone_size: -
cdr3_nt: TGTGCCAGCAGGGTACGGGGGGGACTAGCGGGGACTTACAATGAGCAGTTCTTC
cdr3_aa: CASRVRGGLAGTYNEQFF

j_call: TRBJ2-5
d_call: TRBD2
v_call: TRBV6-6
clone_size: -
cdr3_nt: TGTGCCACCAGTTACTCTCGGGGGGAGGGAGAGACCCAGTACTTC
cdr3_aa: CATSYSRGEGETQYF

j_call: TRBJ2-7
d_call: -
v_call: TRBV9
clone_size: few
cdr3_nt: TGTGCCAGCAGCGACAGGGACTCTCAATTAGTTTACGAGCAGTACTTC
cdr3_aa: CASSDRDSQLVYEQYF